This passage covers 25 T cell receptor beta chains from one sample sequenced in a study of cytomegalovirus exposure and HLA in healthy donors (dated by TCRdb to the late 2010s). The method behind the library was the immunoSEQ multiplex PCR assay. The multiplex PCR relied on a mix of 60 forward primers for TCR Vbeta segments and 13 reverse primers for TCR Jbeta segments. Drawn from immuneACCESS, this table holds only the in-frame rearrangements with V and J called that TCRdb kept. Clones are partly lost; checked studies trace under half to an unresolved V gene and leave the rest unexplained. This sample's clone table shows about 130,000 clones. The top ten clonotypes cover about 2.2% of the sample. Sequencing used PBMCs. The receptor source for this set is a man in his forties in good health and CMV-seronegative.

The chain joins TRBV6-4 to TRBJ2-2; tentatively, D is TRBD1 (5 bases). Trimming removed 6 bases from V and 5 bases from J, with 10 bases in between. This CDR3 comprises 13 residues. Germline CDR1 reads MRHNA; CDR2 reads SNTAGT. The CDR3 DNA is TGTGCCAGCAGCGAAGGGGTTACCGGGGAGCTGTTTTTT. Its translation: CASSEGVTGELFF.

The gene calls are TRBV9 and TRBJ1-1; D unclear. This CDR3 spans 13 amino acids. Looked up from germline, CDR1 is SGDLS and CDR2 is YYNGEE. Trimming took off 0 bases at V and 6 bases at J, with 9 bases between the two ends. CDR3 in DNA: TGTGCCAGCAGCGTAGGGAGTTTGGCTGAAGCTTTCTTT. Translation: CASSVGSLAEAFF.

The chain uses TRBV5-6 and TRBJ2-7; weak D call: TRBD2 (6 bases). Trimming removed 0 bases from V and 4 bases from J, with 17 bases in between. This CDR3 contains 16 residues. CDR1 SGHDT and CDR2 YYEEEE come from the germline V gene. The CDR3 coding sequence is TGTGCCAGCAGCTTGGACATTTTAGGGAGGATATACGAGCAGTACTTC. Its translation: CASSLDILGRIYEQYF.

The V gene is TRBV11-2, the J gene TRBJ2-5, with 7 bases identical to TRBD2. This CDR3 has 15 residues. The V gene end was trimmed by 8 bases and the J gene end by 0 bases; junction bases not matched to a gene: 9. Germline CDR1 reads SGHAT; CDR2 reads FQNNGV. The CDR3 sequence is CASQREGVHQETQYF. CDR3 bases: TGTGCCAGCCAGAGGGAGGGCGTGCACCAAGAGACCCAGTACTTC.

The DNA for the CDR3 is TGCGCCAGCAGAAGGTCAGCGGGAGAGACGGCAGATACGCAGTATTTT. Protein sequence: CASRRSAGETADTQYF. This sequence joins TRBV10-2 and TRBJ2-3; 8 bases map to TRBD2. Germline CDR1 reads WSHSY; CDR2 reads SAAADI. Trimming at V came to 6 bases and at J to 4 bases, leaving 12 bases not matched to a gene. The CDR3 runs 16 residues.

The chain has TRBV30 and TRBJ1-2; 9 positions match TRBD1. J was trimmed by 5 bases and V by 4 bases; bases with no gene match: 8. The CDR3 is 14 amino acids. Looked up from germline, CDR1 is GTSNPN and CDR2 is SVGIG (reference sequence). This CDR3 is CAWTGQGVGYGYTF. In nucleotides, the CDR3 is TGTGCCTGGACGGGACAGGGAGTAGGATATGGCTACACCTTC.

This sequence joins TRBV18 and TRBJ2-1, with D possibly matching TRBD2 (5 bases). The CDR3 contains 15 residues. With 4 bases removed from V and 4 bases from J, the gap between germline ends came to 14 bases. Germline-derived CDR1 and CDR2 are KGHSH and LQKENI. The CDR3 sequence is CASSRPTIGYNEQFF. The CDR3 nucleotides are TGTGCCAGCTCACGTCCGACTATCGGTTACAATGAGCAGTTCTTC.

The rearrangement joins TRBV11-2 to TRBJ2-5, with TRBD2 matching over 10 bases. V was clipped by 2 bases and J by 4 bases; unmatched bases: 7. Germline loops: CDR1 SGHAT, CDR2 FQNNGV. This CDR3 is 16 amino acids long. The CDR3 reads CASSLTPSGRIETQYF. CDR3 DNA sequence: TGTGCCAGCAGCTTAACTCCTAGCGGGAGAATAGAGACCCAGTACTTC.

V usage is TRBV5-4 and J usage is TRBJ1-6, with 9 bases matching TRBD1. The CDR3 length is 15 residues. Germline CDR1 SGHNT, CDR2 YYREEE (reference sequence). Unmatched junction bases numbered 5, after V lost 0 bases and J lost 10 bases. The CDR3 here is CASSLAGTGLSPLHF. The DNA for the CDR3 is TGTGCCAGCAGCTTGGCCGGGACAGGGCTATCACCCCTCCACTTT.

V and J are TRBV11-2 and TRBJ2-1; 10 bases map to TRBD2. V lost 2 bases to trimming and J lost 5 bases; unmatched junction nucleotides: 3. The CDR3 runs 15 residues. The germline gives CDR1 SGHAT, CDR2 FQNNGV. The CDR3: CASSLSSGSHNEQFF. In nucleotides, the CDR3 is TGTGCCAGCAGCTTATCTAGCGGGAGCCACAATGAGCAGTTCTTC.

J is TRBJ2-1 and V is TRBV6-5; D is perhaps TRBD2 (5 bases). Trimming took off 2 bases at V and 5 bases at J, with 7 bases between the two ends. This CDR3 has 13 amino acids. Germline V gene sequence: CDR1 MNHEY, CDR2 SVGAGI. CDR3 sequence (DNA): TGTGCCAGCAGTTACGTGAGGGACAATGAGCAGTTCTTC. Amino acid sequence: CASSYVRDNEQFF.

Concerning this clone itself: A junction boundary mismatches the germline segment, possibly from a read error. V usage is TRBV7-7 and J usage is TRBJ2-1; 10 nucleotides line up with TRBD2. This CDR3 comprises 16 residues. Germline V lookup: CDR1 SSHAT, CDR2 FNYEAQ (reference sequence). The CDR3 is CASSLSLAGVSNEQFF. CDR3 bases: TGTGCTAGCAGCTTATCCCTAGCGGGAGTATCAAATGAGCAGTTCTTC.

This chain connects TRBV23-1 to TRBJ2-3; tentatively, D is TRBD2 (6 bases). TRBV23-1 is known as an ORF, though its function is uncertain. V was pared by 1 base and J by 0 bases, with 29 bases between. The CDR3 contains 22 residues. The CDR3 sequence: CASSQFAGETWGAGPSTDTQYF. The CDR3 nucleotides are TGCGCCAGCAGTCAATTCGCCGGGGAAACCTGGGGCGCGGGGCCTAGCACAGATACGCAGTATTTT.

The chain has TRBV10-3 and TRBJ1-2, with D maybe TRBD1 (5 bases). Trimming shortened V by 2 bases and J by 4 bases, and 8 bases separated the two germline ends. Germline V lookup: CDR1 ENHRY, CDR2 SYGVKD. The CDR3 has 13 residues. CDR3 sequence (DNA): TGTGCCATCAGTGAGACAGGCCCCTATGGCTACACCTTC. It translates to CAISETGPYGYTF.

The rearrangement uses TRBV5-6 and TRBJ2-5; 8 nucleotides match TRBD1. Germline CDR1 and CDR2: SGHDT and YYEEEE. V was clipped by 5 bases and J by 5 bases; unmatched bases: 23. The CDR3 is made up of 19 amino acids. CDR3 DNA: TGTGCCAGCAGGTCATATCTCCCCCGGGGCAGGGGGCGCCTTGAGACCCAGTACTTC. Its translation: CASRSYLPRGRGRLETQYF.

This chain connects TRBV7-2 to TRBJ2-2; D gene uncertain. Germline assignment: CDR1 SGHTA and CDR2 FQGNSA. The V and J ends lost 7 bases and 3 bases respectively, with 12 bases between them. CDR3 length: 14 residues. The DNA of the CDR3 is TGTGCCAGCACCCTGGGCGAATACACCGGGGAGCTGTTTTTT. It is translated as CASTLGEYTGELFF.

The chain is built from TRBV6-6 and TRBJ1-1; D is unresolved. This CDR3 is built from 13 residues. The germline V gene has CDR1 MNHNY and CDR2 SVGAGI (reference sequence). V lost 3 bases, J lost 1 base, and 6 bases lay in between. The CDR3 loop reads CASSYIGNTEAFF. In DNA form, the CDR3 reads TGTGCCAGCAGTTATATCGGGAACACTGAAGCTTTCTTT.

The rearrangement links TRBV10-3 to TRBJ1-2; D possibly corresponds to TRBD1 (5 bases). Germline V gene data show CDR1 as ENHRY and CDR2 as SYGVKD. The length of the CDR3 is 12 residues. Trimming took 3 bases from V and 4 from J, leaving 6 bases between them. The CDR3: CAISDQGYGYTF. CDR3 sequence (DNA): TGTGCCATCAGTGATCAGGGCTATGGCTACACCTTC.

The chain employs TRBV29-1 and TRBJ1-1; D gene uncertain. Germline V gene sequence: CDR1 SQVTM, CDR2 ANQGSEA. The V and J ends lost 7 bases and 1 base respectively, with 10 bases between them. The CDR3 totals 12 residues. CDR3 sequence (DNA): TGCAGCGCCACCGAGTCGAACACTGAAGCTTTCTTT. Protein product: CSATESNTEAFF.

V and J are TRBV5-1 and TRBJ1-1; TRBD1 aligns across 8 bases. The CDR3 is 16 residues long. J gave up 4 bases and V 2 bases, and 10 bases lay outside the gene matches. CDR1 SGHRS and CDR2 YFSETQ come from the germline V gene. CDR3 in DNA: TGCGCCAGCAGCTTTACTAAGACAGGGGTTGGCACTGAAGCTTTCTTT. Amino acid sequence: CASSFTKTGVGTEAFF.

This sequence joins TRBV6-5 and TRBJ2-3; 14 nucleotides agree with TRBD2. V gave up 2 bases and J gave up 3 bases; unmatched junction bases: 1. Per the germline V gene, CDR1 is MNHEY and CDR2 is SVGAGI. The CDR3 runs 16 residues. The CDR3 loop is CASSYRLAGGTDTQYF. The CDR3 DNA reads TGTGCCAGCAGTTACCGACTAGCGGGAGGGACAGATACGCAGTATTTT.

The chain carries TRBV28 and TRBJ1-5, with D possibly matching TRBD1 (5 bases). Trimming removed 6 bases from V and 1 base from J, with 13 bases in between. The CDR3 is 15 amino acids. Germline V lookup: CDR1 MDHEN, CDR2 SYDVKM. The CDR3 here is CASSPGGWSNQPQHF. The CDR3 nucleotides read TGTGCCAGCAGCCCTGGGGGGTGGAGCAATCAGCCCCAGCATTTT.

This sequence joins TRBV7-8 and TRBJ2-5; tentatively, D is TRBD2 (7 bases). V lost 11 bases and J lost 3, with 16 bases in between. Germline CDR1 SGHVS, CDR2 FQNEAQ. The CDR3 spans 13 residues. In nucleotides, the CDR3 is TGTGCCTCTAAAGGGGGGGCTGAAGAGACCCAGTACTTC. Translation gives CASKGGAEETQYF. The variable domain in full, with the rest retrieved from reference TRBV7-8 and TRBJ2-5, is GAGVSQSPRYKVAKRGQDVALRCDPISGHVSLFWYQQALGQGPEFLTYFQNEAQLDKSGLPSDRFFAERPEGSVSTLKIQRTQQEDSAVYLCASKGGAEETQYFGPGTRLLVL.

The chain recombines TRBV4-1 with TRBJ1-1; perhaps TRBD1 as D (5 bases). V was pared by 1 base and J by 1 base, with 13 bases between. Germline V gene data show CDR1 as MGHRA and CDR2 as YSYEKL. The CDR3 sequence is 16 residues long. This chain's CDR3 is CASSQGAGNTNTEAFF. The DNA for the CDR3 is TGCGCCAGCAGCCAAGGGGCAGGGAATACGAACACTGAAGCTTTCTTT.

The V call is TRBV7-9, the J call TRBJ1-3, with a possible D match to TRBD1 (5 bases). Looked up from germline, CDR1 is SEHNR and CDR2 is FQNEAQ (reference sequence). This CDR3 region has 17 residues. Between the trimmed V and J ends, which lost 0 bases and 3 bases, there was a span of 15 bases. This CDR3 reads CASSLASLQGFGNTIYF. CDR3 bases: TGTGCCAGCAGCTTAGCATCTCTCCAGGGATTTGGAAACACCATATATTTT.